The T cell receptor beta chain described here comes from a study of blood T cell repertoires in COVID-19. Repertoires were generated with immunoSEQ multiplex PCR, while TCRdb's copy carries only in-frame clones and drops some. The data hold about 140,000 clones, with almost 90% observed a single time. This CDR3 is 16 amino acids long. Germline V gene data show CDR1 as MNHEY and CDR2 as SVGAGI. Trimming cost V 0 bases and J 8 bases, with 17 bases left between them. The sequenced sample consisted of peripheral blood. The clonotype originates from a man over 45 with active or convalescent COVID-19. The rearrangement links TRBV6-5 to TRBJ1-3; D might be TRBD1 (6 bases). The CDR3 reads CASSYSWLGATDTIYF. CDR3 bases: TGTGCCAGCAGTTACTCATGGCTGGGGGCGACGGACACCATATATTTT.